This TCR beta chain was documented in a study of T cell responses to AZD1222 COVID-19 vaccine. This CDR3 has 15 residues. Trimming removed 0 bases from V and 7 bases from J; junction bases left unmatched: 6. Germline V gene lookup returns CDR1 SGHNT and CDR2 YYREEE (reference sequence). The protocol was immunoSEQ multiplex PCR, while the TCRdb copy is restricted to in-frame clones and leaves out a portion. The table includes 120,000 or so clones, 88% detected once. This chain joins TRBV5-4 and TRBJ2-1; 8 bases match TRBD2. The sample was peripheral blood, taken on day 0 of AZD1222 vaccination. The clonotype originates from an adult in good health. The CDR3 nucleotides read TGTGCCAGCAGCTTGGAGCCAGCGGGAGTAAATGAGCAGTTCTTC. Translation: CASSLEPAGVNEQFF.